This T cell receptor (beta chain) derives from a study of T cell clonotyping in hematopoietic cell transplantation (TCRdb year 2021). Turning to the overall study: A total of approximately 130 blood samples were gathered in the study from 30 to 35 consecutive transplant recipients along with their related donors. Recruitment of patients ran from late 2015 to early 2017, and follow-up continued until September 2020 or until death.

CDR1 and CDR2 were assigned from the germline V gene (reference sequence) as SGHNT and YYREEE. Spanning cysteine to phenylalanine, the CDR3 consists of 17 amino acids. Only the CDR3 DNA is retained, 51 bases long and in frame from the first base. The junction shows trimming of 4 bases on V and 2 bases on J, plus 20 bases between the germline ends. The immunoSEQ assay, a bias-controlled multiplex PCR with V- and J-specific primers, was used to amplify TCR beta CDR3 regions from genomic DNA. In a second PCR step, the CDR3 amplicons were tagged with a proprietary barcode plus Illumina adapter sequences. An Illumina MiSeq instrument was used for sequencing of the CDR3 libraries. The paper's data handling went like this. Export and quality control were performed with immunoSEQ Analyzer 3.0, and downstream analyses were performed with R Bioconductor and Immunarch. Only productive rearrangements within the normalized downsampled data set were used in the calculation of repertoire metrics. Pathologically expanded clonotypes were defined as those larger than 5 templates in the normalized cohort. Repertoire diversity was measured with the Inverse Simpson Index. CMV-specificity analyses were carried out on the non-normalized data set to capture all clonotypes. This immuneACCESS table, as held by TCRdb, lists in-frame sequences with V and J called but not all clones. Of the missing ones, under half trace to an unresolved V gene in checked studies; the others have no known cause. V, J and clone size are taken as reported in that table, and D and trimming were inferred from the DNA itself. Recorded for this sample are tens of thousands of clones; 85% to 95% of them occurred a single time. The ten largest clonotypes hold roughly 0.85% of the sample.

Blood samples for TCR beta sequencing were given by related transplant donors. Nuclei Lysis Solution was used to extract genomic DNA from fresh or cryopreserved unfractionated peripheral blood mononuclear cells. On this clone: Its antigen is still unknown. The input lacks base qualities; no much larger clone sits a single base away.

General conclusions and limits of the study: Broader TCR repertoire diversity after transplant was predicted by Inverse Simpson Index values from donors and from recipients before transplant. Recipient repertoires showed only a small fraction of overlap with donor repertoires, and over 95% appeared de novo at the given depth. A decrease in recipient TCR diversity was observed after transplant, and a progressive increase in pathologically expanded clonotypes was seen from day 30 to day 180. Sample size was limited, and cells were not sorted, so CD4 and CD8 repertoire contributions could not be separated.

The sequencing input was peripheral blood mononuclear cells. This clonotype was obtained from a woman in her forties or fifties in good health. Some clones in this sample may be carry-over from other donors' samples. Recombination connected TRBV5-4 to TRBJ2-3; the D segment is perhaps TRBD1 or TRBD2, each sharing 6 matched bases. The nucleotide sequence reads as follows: TGTGCCAGCAGCCCGGGGGCTTTAGGGGGGCTCACAGATACGCAGTATTTT. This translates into CASSPGALGGLTDTQYF.